This paragraph reports one T cell receptor (beta chain). Its antigen remains unknown. Profiled with immunoSEQ multiplex PCR; TCRdb holds only in-frame clones, not every one. The sample has roughly 1 million clones, under 80% seen once. The data originate from a study of shared clonotypes between healthy human individuals. The study, taken as a whole, reports: Naive subsets usually exceeded memory subsets in estimated richness.

Germline CDR1 is SGHRS and CDR2 is YFSETQ. Trimming shortened V by 2 bases and J by 3 bases, and 12 bases separated the two germline ends. The CDR3 has 15 residues. This chain connects TRBV5-1 to TRBJ1-3; weak D call: TRBD1 (5 bases). The sequencing input was memory CD4+ T cells sorted from blood. Specified subset: CD45RA-negative fraction. This TCR came from a man younger than 35 in good health. CDR3 amino acids: CASSFGQGDGNTIYF. In DNA form, the CDR3 reads TGCGCCAGCAGCTTTGGGCAGGGCGATGGAAACACCATATATTTT.